The 14 T cell receptor beta chains in this list originate from one sample, sequenced in a study of blood T cell repertoires in COVID-19. Data came from immunoSEQ multiplex PCR; TCRdb stores just in-frame clones and leaves some out. This sample yields over 200,000 clones, of which roughly nine tenths are seen a single time; 5.5% to 6.5% belongs to the top ten. The sequenced material came from peripheral blood. The origin of the receptors is a man aged 60-69 years who had recovered from COVID-19.

This clone was recorded once. J is TRBJ1-4 and V is TRBV19; TRBD1 agrees at 7 bases. Germline V lookup: CDR1 LNHDA, CDR2 SQIVND (reference sequence). The CDR3 totals 13 residues. The junction had 7 bases not matched to a gene; V was cut back by 7 bases and J by 8 bases. The CDR3 loop reads CASKGQAEEKLFF. CDR3 coding DNA: TGTGCCAGTAAAGGACAGGCGGAGGAAAAACTGTTTTTT.

The chain employs TRBV10-1 and TRBJ2-2, with D possibly TRBD2 on 7 matching bases. Germline V gene data show CDR1 as WNHNN and CDR2 as SYGVQD (reference sequence). This CDR3 is 15 amino acids long. V lost 6 bases, J lost 1 base, and 12 bases lay in between. CDR3 nucleotide sequence: TGCGCCAGCAGCGGGGGAGGGGGGAACACCGGGGAGCTGTTTTTT. This codes for CASSGGGGNTGELFF.

The rearrangement joins TRBV9 to TRBJ2-1; 10 bases fit TRBD1. Looked up from germline, CDR1 is SGDLS and CDR2 is YYNGEE. The CDR3 runs to 18 residues. V was pared by 0 bases and J by 7 bases, with 13 bases of the junction left unmatched. The CDR3 loop is CASSVGVSRDRGFNEQFF. The CDR3 nucleotides read TGTGCCAGCAGCGTAGGGGTTTCGAGGGACAGGGGCTTTAATGAGCAGTTCTTC.

This chain uses TRBV5-6 with TRBJ1-4; 8 bases fit TRBD1. V lost 5 bases and J lost 2; bases outside the gene matches: 17. This CDR3 region has 19 residues. Germline V gene data show CDR1 as SGHDT and CDR2 as YYEEEE. CDR3 protein: CASRKRRTGTSITNEKLFF. CDR3 nucleotides: TGTGCCAGCAGGAAAAGGAGGACAGGGACAAGTATTACTAATGAAAAACTGTTTTTT.

The gene calls are TRBV30 and TRBJ2-5, with a possible D match to TRBD2 (5 bases). V lost 0 bases, J lost 7 bases, and 12 bases lay in between. CDR3 size: 13 residues. CDR1 is GTSNPN, CDR2 SVGIG, per germline (reference sequence). The CDR3 DNA is TGTGCCTGGAGTGTACCCGGCGGAGGGACCCAGTACTTC. Translated: CAWSVPGGGTQYF. The variable domain in full, completed from reference TRBV30 and TRBJ2-5, reads SQTIHQWPATLVQPVGSPLSLECTVEGTSNPNLYWYRQAAGRGLQLLFYSVGIGQISSEVPQNLSASRPQDRQFILSSKKLLLSDSGFYLCAWSVPGGGTQYFGPGTRLLVL.

V gene TRBV7-6 combines with J gene TRBJ2-1; possibly TRBD1 for D (5 bases). The V end lost 1 base, the J end lost 5 bases, and 9 bases lay between the germline ends. Germline loops: CDR1 SGHVS, CDR2 FNYEAQ. CDR3 length equals 14 residues. The DNA of the CDR3 is TGTGCCAGCAGCTTAGGGACATGGGACAATGAGCAGTTCTTC. Translating gives CASSLGTWDNEQFF.

V and J are TRBV21-1 and TRBJ2-3; TRBD1 reflects the table's D call only, with no check against the DNA. TRBV21-1 is reported as a pseudogene. This CDR3 comprises 15 residues. CDR3 loop: CASLVDRASTDTQYF. For the CDR3, the DNA is TGTGCCAGCTTAGTGGACAGGGCTAGCACAGATACGCAGTATTTT.

The chain employs TRBV7-8 and TRBJ2-7, with 9 bases lining up with TRBD2. The CDR3 covers 15 residues. CDR1 is SGHVS, CDR2 FQNEAQ, per germline. V trimming: 5 bases; J trimming: 0 bases; junction bases outside the gene matches: 5. The CDR3 reads CASSALAGSSYEQYF. CDR3 DNA sequence: TGTGCCAGCAGCGCCCTAGCGGGGAGCTCCTACGAGCAGTACTTC.

This chain links TRBV5-1 with TRBJ1-4; 12 bases map to TRBD1. The trim removed 5 bases at V and 0 bases at J, leaving 8 bases unmatched. The CDR3 runs to 18 residues. Per germline, CDR1 SGHRS and CDR2 YFSETQ. CDR3 amino acids: CASRSGQGASSTNEKLFF. The CDR3, as DNA: TGCGCCAGCAGATCGGGACAGGGGGCCTCGTCAACTAATGAAAAACTGTTTTTT.

This sequence joins TRBV6-5 and TRBJ2-3, with 10 nucleotides matching TRBD2. The V and J ends lost 6 bases and 8 bases, in that order; junction bases with no gene match: 11. The germline CDR1 and CDR2 sequences are MNHEY and SVGAGI. CDR3 length: 15 residues. The DNA of the CDR3 is TGTGCCAGCAGCAGCTCTAGCGGGAGCGGTAGTACGCAGTATTTT. Translation: CASSSSSGSGSTQYF.

CDR3 residues: CSSGLLYEQYF. As DNA, the CDR3 is TGCAGCTCGGGACTACTCTACGAGCAGTACTTC. The chain employs TRBV20-1 and TRBJ2-7, with 7 bases fitting TRBD2. This CDR3 comprises 11 residues. Germline-derived CDR1 and CDR2 are DFQATT and SNEGSKA (reference sequence).

This chain joins TRBV9 and TRBJ2-1; TRBD1 might be the D (6 bases). The V gene lost 0 bases and the J gene lost 3 bases, with 7 bases spanning the gap. The CDR3 is 14 residues long. Per germline, CDR1 SGDLS and CDR2 YYNGEE. The CDR3 spells CASSVAQGYNEQFF. CDR3 bases: TGTGCCAGCAGCGTAGCACAGGGCTACAATGAGCAGTTCTTC.

In this sample, this clone turned up many times. The chain uses TRBV5-1 and TRBJ2-5; D is uncertain. The CDR3 runs to 16 residues. Germline V gene data show CDR1 as SGHRS and CDR2 as YFSETQ. V shed 1 base and J shed 1 base, with 14 bases lying between them. The CDR3 reads CASSLTSDGPQETQYF. In DNA form, the CDR3 reads TGCGCCAGCAGCTTGACGTCGGATGGGCCCCAAGAGACCCAGTACTTC.

This chain uses TRBV12-5 with TRBJ1-2; the D is unclear. CDR1 and CDR2 (germline): LGHNT, FRNRAP. The V end was cut by 0 bases, the J end by 4 bases, with 12 bases between. This CDR3 has 15 amino acids. The CDR3 is CASGLVPAPGYGYTF. Written as DNA, the CDR3 is TGTGCTAGTGGTTTGGTACCAGCCCCAGGCTATGGCTACACCTTC.